The 27 T cell receptor beta chains below come from one sample, sequenced in a study of T cell repertoires in cytomegalovirus infection. Via MiXCR, TCRdb re-called the reads, giving one row per CDR3 protein. The table has roughly 300,000 distinct CDR3 sequences, 20% to 30% seen once. Sequencing input: PBMCs. The receptor source for this set is a human donor in good health (CMV status not recorded). Some clones in this sample may be carry-over from other donors' samples.

Points on this clonotype: A much larger clone differs from this one at a single base, so this may be a read error. V is TRBV7-2 and J is TRBJ2-7; D uncertain. Trimming stripped 6 bases from V and 3 bases from J, with 15 bases between. In germline, CDR1 is SGHTA, CDR2 FQGNSA. This CDR3 comprises 14 residues. CDR3 amino acids: CASSLAHPSYEQYF. The CDR3 DNA sequence: TGTGCCAGCAGTCTCGCCCACCCGAGCTACGAGCAGTACTTC.

This clonotype has at least ten counts. The gene calls are TRBV20-1 and TRBJ2-2; D might be TRBD2 (6 bases). The V gene's germline CDR1 is DFQATT and CDR2 SNEGSKA (reference sequence). This CDR3 region has 15 residues. The V end lost 6 bases, the J end lost 1 base, and 15 bases lay between the germline ends. The chain's CDR3 is CSALDVGGNTGELFF. The CDR3 coding sequence is TGCAGTGCCCTAGATGTCGGGGGGAACACCGGGGAGCTGTTTTTT.

This clonotype was observed a handful of times. The chain uses TRBV12-3 or TRBV12-4 and TRBJ1-1, with 8 bases that match TRBD1. The V segment lost 4 bases and the J segment 3 bases; nucleotides outside the gene matches: 7. This CDR3 spans 15 amino acids. The CDR3 region has the DNA TGTGCCAGCAGTTCCGCGACAGGGGAGTACACTGAAGCTTTCTTT. This sequence encodes CASSSATGEYTEAFF.

This clonotype was counted between two and nine times. CDR3 in amino acids: CASSLFAGYEQYF. CDR3 nucleotides: TGTGCCAGCAGCTTGTTCGCGGGATACGAGCAGTACTTC. The V call is TRBV12-3 or TRBV12-4, the J call TRBJ2-7, with D possibly TRBD2 on 6 matching bases. The length of the CDR3 is 13 residues. Between the trimmed V and J ends, which lost 6 bases and 4 bases, there was a span of 13 bases.

The chain employs TRBV5-1 and TRBJ2-1, with D perhaps matching TRBD2 (5 bases). Germline-derived CDR1 and CDR2 are SGHRS and YFSETQ. This CDR3 spans 15 amino acids. V lost 4 bases to trimming and J lost 0 bases, with 11 bases between them. CDR3 loop: CASSPATSSYNEQFF. The CDR3 DNA is TGCGCCAGCAGCCCGGCTACTAGCTCCTACAATGAGCAGTTCTTC.

Turning to this clonotype: This may come from a read error, since a much larger clone is one base off. The chain joins TRBV7-2 to TRBJ2-1, with D perhaps assigned TRBD1 or TRBD2 (5 bases each). The CDR3 is 14 residues long. Per germline, CDR1 SGHTA and CDR2 FQGNSA. V lost 5 bases and J lost 9, with 17 bases in between. CDR3 sequence: CASSIPRGPPEQFF. The CDR3 nucleotides are TGTGCCAGCAGCATCCCCCGGGGCCCACCTGAGCAGTTCTTC.

This clonotype was detected a few times. The junction departs from the called germline gene at one end, perhaps through a read error. The V and J genes are TRBV19 and TRBJ1-5; 7 bases agree with TRBD1. The CDR3 is made up of 13 amino acids. Germline V lookup: CDR1 LNHDA, CDR2 SQIVND (reference sequence). The CDR3 coding sequence is TGTGCCAGTAAACCTGCAGGGGGACAGCCTCAGCATTTT. This translates into CASKPAGGQPQHF.

This clonotype was observed many times. The rearrangement uses TRBV7-2 and TRBJ2-3; a weak D match, TRBD2 (5 bases). The length of the CDR3 is 15 residues. Germline V gene data show CDR1 as SGHTA and CDR2 as FQGNSA. Trimming removed 1 base from V and 5 bases from J, with 13 bases in between. The CDR3 here is CASSLEGWGEDTQYF. CDR3 sequence (DNA): TGTGCCAGCAGCTTAGAGGGCTGGGGAGAAGATACGCAGTATTTT. The full variable domain, in which reference TRBV7-2 and TRBJ2-3 provide the parts outside the CDR3, is GAGVSQSPSNKVTEKGKDVELRCDPISGHTALYWYRQSLGQGLEFLIYFQGNSAPDKSGLPSDRFSAERTGGSVSTLTIQRTQQEDSAVYLCASSLEGWGEDTQYFGPGTRLTVL.

V gene TRBV3-1 combines with J gene TRBJ2-3; possible D gene TRBD1, 6 bases. V lost 3 bases, J lost 0 bases, and 13 bases lay in between. The CDR3 runs to 16 residues. The germline V gene encodes CDR1 LGHDT and CDR2 YNNKEL (reference sequence). The CDR3 bases are TGTGCCAGCAGCCATGGCAGGGGCTTTAGCACAGATACGCAGTATTTT. It encodes CASSHGRGFSTDTQYF.

The table lists this clonotype with many counts. The rearrangement joins TRBV19 to TRBJ2-7, with 10 bases fitting TRBD2. The CDR3 is 17 residues long. The trim removed 0 bases at V and 2 bases at J, leaving 7 bases unmatched. CDR1 is LNHDA and CDR2 is SQIVND in the germline V gene (reference sequence). The DNA of the CDR3 is TGTGCCAGTAGTATAGACCGGGGGACTAGCGCTACCTACGAGCAGTACTTC. It specifies CASSIDRGTSATYEQYF.

This clonotype has a handful of counts. The gene calls are TRBV14 and TRBJ2-2, with a possible D match to TRBD2 (5 bases). This CDR3 has 16 residues. The ends were cut back, 4 bases at V and 4 bases at J, with 16 bases in the middle. CDR1 is SGHDN and CDR2 is FVKESK in the germline V gene. CDR3 sequence: CASSPGPAAGTGELFF. DNA for the CDR3: TGTGCCAGCAGCCCCGGGCCCGCGGCGGGCACCGGGGAGCTGTTTTTT.

This rearrangement joins TRBV29-1 to TRBJ2-5; D unresolved. The germline V gene has CDR1 SQVTM and CDR2 ANQGSEA. The CDR3 loop spans 13 amino acids. The V gene lost 2 bases and the J gene lost 5 bases, with 12 bases spanning the gap. In DNA, the CDR3 is TGCAGCGTTGAAACCCAATACGGGGAGACCCAGTACTTC. It is translated as CSVETQYGETQYF. Drawing the rest from reference TRBV29-1 and TRBJ2-5, the complete variable domain is SAVISQKPSRDICQRGTSLTIQCQVDSQVTMMFWYRQQPGQSLTLIATANQGSEATYESGFVIDKFPISRPNLTFSTLTVSNMSPEDSSIYLCSVETQYGETQYFGPGTRLLVL.

This clonotype was counted ten times or more. The V call is TRBV7-2, the J call TRBJ2-3; TRBD2 agrees at 7 bases. This CDR3 region has 17 residues. V was pared by 5 bases and J by 2 bases, with 13 bases of the junction left unmatched. CDR1 is SGHTA and CDR2 is FQGNSA in the germline V gene. The CDR3 region is CASSPNRRGLTTDTQYF. CDR3 bases: TGTGCCAGCAGCCCCAACAGGAGGGGACTAACCACAGATACGCAGTATTTT.

This chain joins TRBV7-8 and TRBJ2-1; 11 bases are shared with TRBD2. CDR3 length: 15 amino acids. The J segment lost 9 bases and the V segment lost 1 base, leaving 5 bases of the junction unmatched. CDR1 is SGHVS, CDR2 FQNEAQ, per germline. The CDR3 region is CASSLGSGRVGEQFF. As DNA, the CDR3 is TGTGCCAGCAGCTTAGGTAGCGGGAGGGTTGGTGAGCAGTTCTTC.

The chain is built from TRBV7-2 and TRBJ2-1; 8 bases align to TRBD1. Germline V CDR1 and CDR2: SGHTA, FQGNSA. The CDR3 totals 15 residues. The ends lost 4 bases at V and 5 bases at J; junction bases unmatched: 7. As DNA, the CDR3 is TGTGCCAGCAGCTCCTGGACAGGGAGTAACAATGAGCAGTTCTTC. Residues: CASSSWTGSNNEQFF.

V usage is TRBV19 and J usage is TRBJ1-1, with TRBD1 identical over 9 bases. CDR1 and CDR2 (germline): LNHDA, SQIVND (reference sequence). V dropped 6 bases and J dropped 5; count of bases not matched to a gene: 4. This CDR3 is built from 13 residues. The CDR3 coding sequence is TGTGCCAGTAGCCACAGGGGGCGAACTGAAGCTTTCTTT. Amino acids: CASSHRGRTEAFF. Based on the CDR3 plus reference TRBV19 and TRBJ1-1, the full variable domain is DGGITQSPKYLFRKEGQNVTLSCEQNLNHDAMYWYRQDPGQGLRLIYYSQIVNDFQKGDIAEGYSVSREKKESFPLTVTSAQKNPTAFYLCASSHRGRTEAFFGQGTRLTVV.

The V and J genes are TRBV5-5 and TRBJ2-3; D may be TRBD2 (7 bases). Germline CDR1 SGHKS, CDR2 YYEKEE (reference sequence). CDR3 length equals 16 residues. V lost 4 bases, J lost 4 bases, and 19 bases lay in between. The CDR3 loop reads CASSPPVAGAADTQYF. The CDR3 DNA reads as TGTGCCAGCAGCCCGCCGGTGGCGGGGGCCGCAGATACGCAGTATTTT.

This sequence joins TRBV7-2 and TRBJ2-5; TRBD2 matches at 10 bases. V lost 2 bases and J lost 5; bases outside the gene matches: 11. This CDR3 spans 17 amino acids. Germline CDR1 is SGHTA and CDR2 is FQGNSA. The CDR3 is CASSLRAGGPAGETQYF. CDR3 in DNA: TGTGCCAGCAGCTTAAGAGCGGGAGGGCCGGCGGGCGAGACCCAGTACTTC.

In this sample, this clonotype turned up a few times. CDR3 DNA: TGTGCCAGCACTAGGCGGGTGTCTGGGGCCAACGTCCTGACTTTC. It translates to CASTRRVSGANVLTF. The V call is TRBV28, the J call TRBJ2-6, with D perhaps matching TRBD2 (5 bases). Germline loops: CDR1 MDHEN, CDR2 SYDVKM. The CDR3 has 15 residues. Trimming pared 7 bases from V and 1 base from J, leaving 11 bases between.

This chain links TRBV20-1 with TRBJ1-6; TRBD1 aligns across 11 bases. Germline V gene lookup returns CDR1 DFQATT and CDR2 SNEGSKA (reference sequence). The ends lost 2 bases at V and 6 bases at J; junction bases unmatched: 3. This CDR3 spans 15 amino acids. CDR3 DNA: TGCAGTGCTAGACCGGGACAGGGGGGTAATTCACCCCTCCACTTT. Amino acid sequence: CSARPGQGGNSPLHF.

J is TRBJ2-1 and V is TRBV7-3, with 8 bases fitting TRBD2. The CDR3 covers 15 residues. V lost 4 bases, J lost 5 bases, and 7 bases stayed unmatched. Germline V gene data show CDR1 as SGHTA and CDR2 as FQGTGA. The CDR3 protein is CASSSTGGQNNEQFF. CDR3 in DNA: TGTGCCAGCAGCTCCACGGGGGGGCAGAACAATGAGCAGTTCTTC.

This clonotype occurred many times. The rearrangement links TRBV7-2 to TRBJ1-2, with no clear D. Germline V gene data show CDR1 as SGHTA and CDR2 as FQGNSA. CDR3 length equals 15 residues. V was trimmed by 3 bases and J by 8 bases, leaving 19 bases between them. CDR3 in DNA: TGTGCCAGCAGCTTTCGGCAACAGCCAACTTGGGGCTACACCTTC. It encodes CASSFRQQPTWGYTF.

The chain employs TRBV19 and TRBJ1-1, with D unclear. Germline V lookup: CDR1 LNHDA, CDR2 SQIVND (reference sequence). V lost 6 bases and J 0 bases, leaving 8 bases between the germline ends. The CDR3 covers 13 residues. The CDR3 DNA sequence: TGTGCCAGTAGGTACTCCGTGAACACTGAAGCTTTCTTT. Its protein product is CASRYSVNTEAFF. Drawing the rest from reference TRBV19 and TRBJ1-1, the complete variable domain is DGGITQSPKYLFRKEGQNVTLSCEQNLNHDAMYWYRQDPGQGLRLIYYSQIVNDFQKGDIAEGYSVSREKKESFPLTVTSAQKNPTAFYLCASRYSVNTEAFFGQGTRLTVV.

The chain uses TRBV2 and TRBJ1-4, with D hard to call. The CDR3 loop spans 14 amino acids. Germline loops: CDR1 SNHLY, CDR2 FYNNEI. Trimming took off 4 bases at V and 6 bases at J, with 12 bases between the two ends. The CDR3 region has the DNA TGTGCCAGCAGTGTAAGGGTATCGGATGAAAAACTGTTTTTT. Protein product: CASSVRVSDEKLFF.

The J gene is TRBJ1-4, the V gene TRBV12-3 or TRBV12-4, with 7 bases matching TRBD1. The CDR3 extends over 16 amino acids. J gave up 2 bases and V 2 bases, and 5 bases lay outside the gene matches. This CDR3 reads CASSLLTRGTNEKLFF. Written as DNA, the CDR3 is TGTGCCAGCAGTTTATTAACCAGGGGGACTAATGAAAAACTGTTTTTT.

This clonotype was counted at least ten times. The rearrangement links TRBV27 to TRBJ2-1; TRBD1 aligns across 8 bases. Germline loops: CDR1 MNHEY, CDR2 SMNVEV (reference sequence). Trimming took 3 bases from V and 4 from J; bases not matched to a gene: 8. The CDR3 spans 16 residues. CDR3 DNA sequence: TGTGCCAGCAGTTTCCCCGACAGGGGCAAGTACAATGAGCAGTTCTTC. Protein product: CASSFPDRGKYNEQFF.

This clonotype came up many times. The gene calls are TRBV12-3 or TRBV12-4 and TRBJ1-1; no reliable D call. Trimming stripped 6 bases from V and 0 bases from J, with 11 bases between. The CDR3 covers 14 residues. The CDR3 DNA follows: TGTGCCAGCAGCCCCCCCGGCTTGAACACTGAAGCTTTCTTT. Amino acid sequence: CASSPPGLNTEAFF.